This entry lists 28 T cell receptor gamma chains sequenced from one sample in a study of γδ T cells in repeated Plasmodium falciparum infection. Vgamma9/Vdelta2+ and Vdelta2-negative gammadelta T cells were flow-sorted from PBMC for bulk sequencing. TCRdb re-analyzed the multiplex PCR reads via CATT. The data hold about 30,000 gamma-chain clones, with more than 1.4% observed a single time. Sample: gamma-delta T cells from blood. The receptors derive from a pool of human donors (malaria-infected and uninfected, not separated).

A note on this clone: The translation of this DNA and the TCRdb protein of a much larger clone differ at residue 16, probably owing to a read error; the protein shown here is translated from the DNA. The V call is TRGV9, the J call TRGJP1. Since TCRdb gives no J gene, matching the DNA to germline was used here to assign it. This CDR3 has 17 amino acids. Germline-derived CDR1 and CDR2 are GITISATS and ISYDGTV (reference sequence). Trimming took 6 bases from V and 15 from J; bases not matched to a gene: 28. The CDR3 nucleotides are TGTGCCTTGTGGACGGTCCCGCAAGAGTTGGGCAAAAAAATCAAGATATTT. It translates to CALWTVPQELGKKIKIF.

Many counts were recorded for this clone. With only one base between it and a far larger clone, this is likely a read error. In the same sample, other DNA sequences code for this CDR3. The V gene is TRGV9; the J gene was not called. The CDR3 sequence is 12 residues long. The germline V gene encodes CDR1 GITISATS and CDR2 ISYDGTV (reference sequence). CDR3 sequence reads: CALWENYYKKLF. CDR3 nucleotide sequence: TGTGCCTTGTGGGAGAATTATTATAAGAAGCTCTTT.

Comment on this clone: A far larger clone is just one base off, so this is likely a read error. Other DNA sequences in this specimen translate into the identical CDR3. V is TRGV3 and J is TRGJ1 or TRGJ2. This CDR3 region has 14 residues. The V segment lost 1 base and the J segment 6 bases; nucleotides outside the gene matches: 9. Germline V gives CDR1 VTNTFY, CDR2 YDVSTARD (reference sequence). The CDR3 loop reads CATWDSPGGYKKLF. In DNA form, the CDR3 reads TGTGCCACCTGGGACAGTCCTGGGGGTTATAAGAAACTCTTT.

This clone appeared many times. This may stem from a read error, because a much larger clone lies one nucleotide away. A V gene of TRGV5 was called, but no J gene was assigned. Germline values: CDR1 VINAFY, CDR2 YDVSNSKD. The CDR3 loop spans 15 amino acids. The CDR3 is CATWDRPSSDWIRTF. The CDR3 nucleotides are TGTGCCACCTGGGACAGGCCGAGTAGTGATTGGATCAGGACGTTT.

This clone has at least ten counts. This likely came from a read error, as a far larger clone is one base away. V usage is TRGV8 and J usage is TRGJ1 or TRGJ2. Since TCRdb gives no J gene, matching the DNA to germline was used here to assign it. The V gene's germline CDR1 is VENAVY and CDR2 YDSYNSRV. V lost 10 bases to trimming and J lost 0 bases; unmatched junction nucleotides: 3. This CDR3 comprises 11 residues. The CDR3 spells CATWNYYKKLF. CDR3 sequence (DNA): TGTGCCACTTGGAATTATTATAAGAAACTCTTT.

This clone was recorded at least ten times. A far larger clone is one nucleotide away, so this likely arose from a read error. The same CDR3 also results from other DNA sequences found in this sample. V gene TRGV2 combines with J gene TRGJP2. The length of the CDR3 is 16 residues. Germline CDR1 and CDR2: EGSNGY and YDSYNSKV. DNA for the CDR3: TGCGCCACCTGGGACGGGCGTAGAGGTAGTGATTGGATCAAGACGTTT. Its translation is CATWDGRRGSDWIKTF.

In its sample, this clone was seen many times. This DNA's translation differs at residue 7 from TCRdb's protein, which comes from a much larger clone; a read error is likely, and the protein shown is translated from the DNA. V and J are TRGV9 and TRGJP. The CDR3 is 15 residues long. From germline, CDR1 is GITISATS and CDR2 ISYDGTV (reference sequence). With V trimmed by 3 bases and J by 8 bases, 4 bases remained unmatched. The chain's CDR3 is CALWERQLGKKIKVF. CDR3 DNA sequence: TGTGCCTTGTGGGAGAGGCAGTTGGGCAAAAAAATCAAGGTATTT.

As concerns this clone: TCRdb's protein, taken from a much larger clone, differs from this DNA's translation at residue 15, likely owing to a read error; the protein displayed comes from the DNA. The chain couples TRGV9 to TRGJP. The J gene is not listed in TCRdb, so it was assigned here from a DNA match to germline. CDR1 GITISATS and CDR2 ISYDGTV come from the germline V gene (reference sequence). The CDR3 contains 18 residues. The CDR3 nucleotides are TGTGCCTTGTGGGAGGTGCGAGGACAAGAGTTGGGCAAAAAAACCAAGGTATTT. Translation: CALWEVRGQELGKKTKVF.

This clone has more than one count but fewer than ten. The protein in TCRdb stems from a much larger clone and differs at residue 9 from this DNA's translation, likely a read error; here the protein is translated from the DNA. The V gene is TRGV9, the J gene TRGJP. No J gene was available from TCRdb, and it was assigned here by a germline match of the DNA. The CDR3 length is 17 residues. Germline lookup yields CDR1 GITISATS and CDR2 ISYDGTV (reference sequence). The V gene end was trimmed by 1 base and the J gene end by 12 bases; junction bases not matched to a gene: 12. The CDR3, as DNA: TGTGCCTTGTGGGAGGTCCGGGCAGATGGGGGCAAAAAAATCAAGGTATTT. Translation: CALWEVRADGGKKIKVF.

The table lists this clone with many counts. A far larger clone is one nucleotide away, so this likely arose from a read error. Other DNA sequences of this sample code for an identical CDR3. No J gene call was made, and the V gene is TRGV9. The CDR3 runs 10 residues. The germline gives CDR1 GITISATS, CDR2 ISYDGTV (reference sequence). DNA of the CDR3: TGTGCCTTGTGGGAGTTCGAGAAACTCTTC. Translation: CALWEFEKLF.

On this clone: This likely stems from a read error, as it lies one base from a far larger clone. Other nucleotide sequences from this sample produce the same CDR3. The genes are TRGV4 and TRGJ1 or TRGJ2. Since TCRdb gives no J gene, matching the DNA to germline was used here to assign it. Germline V gene lookup returns CDR1 EGSTGY and CDR2 YDSYTSSV. The V segment lost 2 bases and the J segment 10 bases; nucleotides outside the gene matches: 5. The CDR3 consists of 11 residues. The CDR3: CATWDDHKKLF. DNA for the CDR3: TGTGCCACCTGGGATGACCACAAGAAACTCTTT.

This clone has ten or more counts. The protein given by TCRdb reflects a much larger clone and differs at residue 3 from this DNA's translation, likely from a read error; the protein shown is the DNA's translation. The chain combines TRGV2 with TRGJP2. Germline CDR1 EGSNGY, CDR2 YDSYNSKV. This CDR3 has 16 residues. CDR3 amino acids: CAAWDGRRGSDWIKTF. Written as DNA, the CDR3 is TGTGCCGCCTGGGACGGGCGTAGAGGTAGTGATTGGATCAAGACGTTT.

This clone was picked up many times. TCRdb pairs this DNA with a much larger clone's protein that differs at residue 6, likely a read error; the protein shown was translated from the DNA. The CDR3 DNA reads TGTGCCTTGTGGGAGAGAACTCATAAGAAACTCTTT. It codes for CALWERTHKKLF. The chain uses TRGV9 and TRGJ1 or TRGJ2. Germline V gene data show CDR1 as GITISATS and CDR2 as ISYDGTV (reference sequence). V lost 3 bases and J lost 8; bases outside the gene matches: 7. This CDR3 spans 12 amino acids.

This clone has a handful of counts. This likely reflects a read error, since a far larger clone is one base away. The sample has other DNA sequences that encode this CDR3 too. The V gene is TRGV8, the J gene TRGJ1 or TRGJ2. The CDR3 loop spans 12 amino acids. From germline, CDR1 is VENAVY and CDR2 YDSYNSRV. The CDR3 loop reads CATWDLGYKKLF. In DNA, the CDR3 is TGTGCCACCTGGGATTTGGGCTATAAGAAGCTCTTT.

This clone was counted between two and nine times. The protein that TCRdb holds for this DNA derives from a much larger clone and differs from the translated DNA at residue 5, which likely indicates a read error; the protein shown here is translated from the DNA. The chain couples TRGV9 to TRGJP. Assignment of the J gene here rests on matching the DNA to germline, because TCRdb gives none. The ends lost 6 bases at V and 9 bases at J; junction bases unmatched: 14. The CDR3 spans 17 residues. CDR1 and CDR2 (germline): GITISATS, ISYDGTV (reference sequence). CDR3 sequence reads: CALWNNLNGLGKKIKVF. In nucleotides, the CDR3 is TGTGCCTTGTGGAATAACCTAAACGGGTTGGGCAAAAAAATCAAGGTATTT.

This clone was counted only a few times. It is likely a read error: a sequence one base away is far more abundant. The sample has other DNA sequences that encode this CDR3 too. The chain joins TRGV9 to TRGJP. No J segment appears in TCRdb, so it was assigned here by matching the sequence to germline. The CDR3 loop spans 18 amino acids. In germline, CDR1 is GITISATS, CDR2 ISYDGTV (reference sequence). Losses at the gene ends were 0 bases for V and 11 bases for J; bases not matched to a gene: 13. The CDR3 bases are TGTGCCTTGTGGGAGGTGCAGGTTAGGGAGCTGGGCAAAAAAATCAAGGTATTT. Translation gives CALWEVQVRELGKKIKVF.

Concerning this clone: TCRdb records a much larger clone's protein for this DNA, with a difference at residue 5 that likely arises from a read error; the protein given is the translation of the DNA. The chain couples TRGV4 to TRGJ1 or TRGJ2. The J gene, missing from TCRdb, was assigned here through DNA to germline matching. This CDR3 spans 13 amino acids. Germline assignment: CDR1 EGSTGY and CDR2 YDSYTSSV. DNA for the CDR3: TGTGCCACCTGGGGTGGGCGGTGTTATAAGAAACTCTTT. The encoded protein is CATWGGRCYKKLF.

This clone was recorded at least ten times. The gene calls are TRGV2 and TRGJ1 or TRGJ2. Germline V gives CDR1 EGSNGY, CDR2 YDSYNSKV. Trimming at V came to 2 bases and at J to 3 bases, leaving 7 bases not matched to a gene. The CDR3 runs 14 residues. CDR3 residues: CATWDASFYYKKLF. CDR3 sequence (DNA): TGTGCCACCTGGGACGCTTCTTTTTATTATAAGAAACTCTTT.

This clone is labeled as medium-sized. Other DNA sequences from this sample encode an identical CDR3 as well. V gene TRGV9 combines with J gene TRGJP. The length of the CDR3 is 15 residues. CDR1 is GITISATS and CDR2 is ISYDGTV in the germline V gene (reference sequence). Germline trimming cut 6 bases from V and 5 bases from J; bases unmatched to any gene: 4. CDR3 protein: CALWTEELGKKIKVF. Here the CDR3 DNA reads TGTGCCTTGTGGACAGAAGAGTTGGGCAAAAAAATCAAGGTATTT.

Worth noting for this clone: A far larger clone is one nucleotide away, so this likely arose from a read error. The CDR3 here is CATWDGLPPTTFSDYYKKLF. In nucleotides, the CDR3 is TGTGCCACCTGGGACGGGCTCCCCCCTACAACCTTCAGCGATTATTACAAGAAACTCTTT. The chain couples TRGV2 to TRGJ1 or TRGJ2. The J gene, left out of TCRdb, was set here by checking the DNA against germline. This CDR3 is built from 20 residues. Germline CDR1 and CDR2: EGSNGY and YDSYNSKV.

The table lists this clone with many counts. At one end the junction does not follow the germline gene, possibly because of a read error. The genes are TRGV9 and TRGJP2. The J gene was not available in TCRdb and was assigned here by matching the DNA to germline segments. CDR1 GITISATS and CDR2 ISYDGTV come from the germline V gene (reference sequence). The CDR3 runs 15 residues. In DNA form, the CDR3 reads TGTGCCTTGTGGGAGGTGGGGGGTAGTGATTGGTTCAAGACGTTT. Protein sequence: CALWEVGGSDWFKTF.

This clone was recorded at least ten times. TCRdb assigns this DNA the protein of a much larger clone, which departs from its translation at residue 4; this likely reflects a read error, and the protein shown comes from translating the DNA. The chain has TRGV9 and TRGJ1 or TRGJ2. TCRdb leaves out the J gene; it was filled in here by matching the DNA to germline. Looked up from germline, CDR1 is GITISATS and CDR2 is ISYDGTV (reference sequence). The CDR3 extends over 12 amino acids. CDR3 nucleotide sequence: TGTGCCTTGCGGGAGGCTTATTATAAGAAACTCTTT. This translates into CALREAYYKKLF.

This clone was seen more than once but under ten times. TCRdb's protein, taken from a much larger clone, differs from this DNA's translation at residue 6, likely owing to a read error; the protein displayed comes from the DNA. The CDR3 loop is CATWAFKGYKKLF. The CDR3 DNA is TGTGCCACCTGGGCCTTTAAAGGTTATAAGAAACTCTTT. The chain uses TRGV4 and TRGJ1 or TRGJ2. The J gene, absent from TCRdb, was called here by matching the DNA to germline. The CDR3 length is 13 residues. Germline CDR1 and CDR2: EGSTGY and YDSYTSSV. With 5 bases clipped from V and 6 bases from J, the junction kept 10 bases outside the gene matches.

This clone occurred a few times. A far larger clone lies a single base away; this is likely a read error. The identical CDR3 is also encoded by other nucleotide sequences in the sample. The J gene has no call, while the V gene is TRGV9. Germline V CDR1 and CDR2: GITISATS, ISYDGTV (reference sequence). This CDR3 is built from 19 residues. Written as DNA, the CDR3 is TGTGCCTTGTGGGAGGTTGACCCCCCTGGGGAGTTGGGCAAAAAAATCAAGGTATTC. It translates to CALWEVDPPGELGKKIKVF.

This clone was detected a few times. Translating this DNA gives a protein that differs at residue 8 from the TCRdb one, which belongs to a much larger clone; a read error is likely, and the protein shown is this translation. The rearrangement joins TRGV8 to TRGJ1 or TRGJ2. TCRdb supplies no J gene; here it was assigned by aligning the nucleotide sequence to germline. Per the germline V gene, CDR1 is VENAVY and CDR2 is YDSYNSRV. V lost 3 bases and J lost 9; bases outside the gene matches: 8. This CDR3 comprises 12 residues. CDR3 in amino acids: CATWDLGFKKLF. As DNA, the CDR3 is TGTGCCACCTGGGATTTGGGCTTTAAGAAACTCTTT.

This clone was observed at least ten times. This DNA's translation differs at residue 7 from TCRdb's protein, which comes from a much larger clone; a read error is likely, and the protein shown is translated from the DNA. The J gene is TRGJ1 or TRGJ2, the V gene TRGV4. The J gene, absent from TCRdb, was called here by matching the DNA to germline. The CDR3 extends over 14 amino acids. Per germline, CDR1 EGSTGY and CDR2 YDSYTSSV. J gave up 5 bases and V 0 bases, and 7 bases lay outside the gene matches. CDR3 protein: CATWDGPRNYKKLF. The CDR3 region has the DNA TGTGCCACCTGGGATGGGCCAAGGAATTATAAGAAACTCTTT.

This clone has just a few counts. This sequence is one base from a far larger clone and is likely a read error. This CDR3 is also generated by other DNA sequences in the sample. No J gene was assigned, while the V gene was called as TRGV9. CDR1 and CDR2 (germline): GITISATS, ISYDGTV (reference sequence). This CDR3 spans 18 amino acids. The CDR3 reads CALWDLQEVVLGKKIKVF. DNA for the CDR3: TGTGCCTTGTGGGACCTGCAAGAGGTAGTGTTGGGCAAAAAAATCAAGGTGTTT.

Details on this clone: TCRdb pairs this DNA with a much larger clone's protein that differs at residue 9, likely a read error; the protein shown was translated from the DNA. DNA for the CDR3: TGTGCCACCTGGGACAGGGACAATCATAAGAAACTCTTT. Its protein is CATWDRDNHKKLF. The rearrangement uses TRGV3 and TRGJ1 or TRGJ2. The J gene is not listed in TCRdb, so it was assigned here from a DNA match to germline. The V gene's germline CDR1 is VTNTFY and CDR2 YDVSTARD (reference sequence). The J segment lost 8 bases and the V segment lost 0 bases, leaving 7 bases of the junction unmatched. CDR3 length: 13 amino acids.